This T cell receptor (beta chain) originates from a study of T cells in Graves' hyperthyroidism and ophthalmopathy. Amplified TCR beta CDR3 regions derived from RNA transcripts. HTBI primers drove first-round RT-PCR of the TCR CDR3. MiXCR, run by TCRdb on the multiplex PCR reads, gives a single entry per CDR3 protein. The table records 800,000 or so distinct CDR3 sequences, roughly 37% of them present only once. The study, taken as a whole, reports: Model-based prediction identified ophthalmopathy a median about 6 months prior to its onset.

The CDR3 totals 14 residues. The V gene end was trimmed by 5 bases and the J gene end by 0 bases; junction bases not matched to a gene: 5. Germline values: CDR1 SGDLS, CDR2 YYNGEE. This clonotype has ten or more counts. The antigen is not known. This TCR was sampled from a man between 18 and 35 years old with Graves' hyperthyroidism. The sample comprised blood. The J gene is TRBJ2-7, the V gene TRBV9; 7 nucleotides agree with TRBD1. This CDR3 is CASSEGQSSYEQYF. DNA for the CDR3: TGTGCCAGCAGTGAGGGACAGAGCTCCTACGAGCAGTACTTC. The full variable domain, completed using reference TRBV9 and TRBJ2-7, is DSGVTQTPKHLITATGQRVTLRCSPRSGDLSVYWYQQSLDQGLQFLIQYYNGEERAKGNILERFSAQQFPDLHSELNLSSLELGDSALYFCASSEGQSSYEQYFGPGTRLTVT.